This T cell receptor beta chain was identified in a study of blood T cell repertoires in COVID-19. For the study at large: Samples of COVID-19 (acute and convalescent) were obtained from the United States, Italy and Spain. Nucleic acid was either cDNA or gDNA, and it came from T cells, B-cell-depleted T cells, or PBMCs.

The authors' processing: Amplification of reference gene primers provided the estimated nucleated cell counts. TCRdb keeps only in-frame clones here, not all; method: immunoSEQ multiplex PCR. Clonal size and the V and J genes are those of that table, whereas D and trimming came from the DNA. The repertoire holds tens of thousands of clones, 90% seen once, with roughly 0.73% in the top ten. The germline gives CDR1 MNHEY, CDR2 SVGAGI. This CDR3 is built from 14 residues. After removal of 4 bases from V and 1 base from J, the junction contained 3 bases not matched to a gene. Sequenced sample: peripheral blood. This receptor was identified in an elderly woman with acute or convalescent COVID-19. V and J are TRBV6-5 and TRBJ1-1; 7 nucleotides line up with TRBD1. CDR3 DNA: TGTGCCAGCAGTTCCCACAGGGGGAACACTGAAGCTTTCTTT. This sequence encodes CASSSHRGNTEAFF.